This passage covers 2 T cell receptor beta chains from one sample sequenced in a study of identical twins. TCRdb re-derived calls from the 5' RACE reads in MiXCR, one entry per CDR3 protein. This sample has hundreds of thousands of distinct CDR3 sequences, with 15% to 20% found just once. These data are also associated with another study on T cells expressing NK-cell markers.

Specimen: PBMCs. The receptors derive from a woman between 18 and 30 years old in good health.

CDR3 sequence: CASSLSGAGANVLTF. CDR3 nucleotides: TGTGCCAGCAGCTTGTCAGGGGCTGGGGCCAACGTCCTGACTTTC. The chain uses TRBV5-6 and TRBJ2-6, with a weak D call TRBD1 (6 bases). This CDR3 has 15 amino acids. V was trimmed by 1 base and J by 2 bases, leaving 7 bases between them. CDR1 and CDR2 (germline): SGHDT, YYEEEE.

This clonotype was found many times. The rearrangement uses TRBV6-1 and TRBJ2-7, with TRBD2 matching over 13 bases. J lost 9 bases, V lost 7 bases, and 9 bases had no gene match. CDR3 length: 14 residues. In germline, CDR1 is MNHNS, CDR2 SASEGT. The CDR3 DNA reads as TGTGCCAGCACCAAAAGGACTAGCGGGAGCATGCAGTACTTC. It encodes CASTKRTSGSMQYF.